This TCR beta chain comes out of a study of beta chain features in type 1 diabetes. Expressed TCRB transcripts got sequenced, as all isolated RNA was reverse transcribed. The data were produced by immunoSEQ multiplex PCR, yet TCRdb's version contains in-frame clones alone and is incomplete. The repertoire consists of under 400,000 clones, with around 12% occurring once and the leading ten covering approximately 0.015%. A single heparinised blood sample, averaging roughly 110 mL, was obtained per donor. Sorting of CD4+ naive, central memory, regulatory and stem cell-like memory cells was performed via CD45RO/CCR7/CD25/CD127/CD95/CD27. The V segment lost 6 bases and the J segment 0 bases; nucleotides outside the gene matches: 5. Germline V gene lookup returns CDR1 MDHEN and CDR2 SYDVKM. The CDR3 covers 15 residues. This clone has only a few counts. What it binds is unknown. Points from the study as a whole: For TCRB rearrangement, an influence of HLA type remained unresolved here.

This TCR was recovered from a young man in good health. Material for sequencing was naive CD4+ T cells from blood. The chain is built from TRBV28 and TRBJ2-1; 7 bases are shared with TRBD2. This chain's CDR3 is CASRLAGSSYNEQFF. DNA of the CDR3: TGTGCCAGCAGATTAGCGGGTAGCTCCTACAATGAGCAGTTCTTC. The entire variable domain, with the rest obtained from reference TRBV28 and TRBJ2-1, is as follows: DVKVTQSSRYLVKRTGEKVFLECVQDMDHENMFWYRQDPGLGLRLIYFSYDVKMKEKGDIPEGYSVSREKKERFSLILESASTNQTSMYLCASRLAGSSYNEQFFGPGTRLTVL.